The clone carrying this T cell receptor beta chain was counted ten times or more. Its target is not known. In TCRdb, the reads were re-called with MiXCR into one record per CDR3 protein. This table has fewer than 200,000 distinct CDR3 sequences, about 15% appearing once. The data stem from a study of T cell repertoires in cytomegalovirus infection. Study summary: It can be stated that public TCR beta signatures indicated CMV infection as well as a matching HLA type.

Overall study results and limits: What dominated the ex vivo response were HLA-C-restricted CMV-specific TCR beta clonotypes. There were carriers of CMV plus the relevant HLA, and cumulative public TCR beta family frequency identified them.

The length of the CDR3 is 13 residues. The V end lost 6 bases, the J end lost 4 bases, and 12 bases lay between the germline ends. The receptor was isolated from a human donor in good health (CMV status not recorded). Some clones in this sample may be carry-over from other donors' samples. The chain joins TRBV12-3 or TRBV12-4 to TRBJ1-2; a possible D gene is TRBD1 (5 bases). Sequenced material: PBMCs. The CDR3 loop is CASSLQGFYGYTF. The CDR3 DNA reads TGTGCCAGCAGCCTCCAGGGCTTCTATGGCTACACCTTC.